This T cell receptor beta chain was profiled in a study of blood T cell repertoires in COVID-19. Whole-study context: Samples came from the United States, Italy and Spain, spanning acute and convalescent COVID-19. Sources were T cells, B-cell-depleted T cells, or PBMCs; the material itself was cDNA or gDNA.

V dropped 0 bases and J dropped 6; count of bases not matched to a gene: 3. This CDR3 region has 14 residues. The germline CDR1 and CDR2 sequences are MNHNY and SVGAGI (reference sequence). Original processing methods: Amplification of reference gene primers provided the estimated nucleated cell counts. The method was immunoSEQ multiplex PCR; TCRdb's version includes in-frame clones alone and lacks a portion of them. V, J and clone size are those of that table, while D and trimming were read from the DNA. The profile shows tens of thousands of clones, roughly 87% of them singletons. The sequencing input was peripheral blood. The chain is built from TRBV6-6 and TRBJ2-3; TRBD1 matches 7 bases. The receptor's source is a man older than 75 in a cohort sampled during active COVID-19. DNA for the CDR3: TGTGCCAGCAGTTACTCGCCACAGGGGGATACGCAGTATTTT. Protein: CASSYSPQGDTQYF.